Presented here are 2 T cell receptor beta chains from one specimen sequenced in a study of blood T cell repertoires in COVID-19. Clones were sequenced by immunoSEQ multiplex PCR, and TCRdb holds only the in-frame ones, with some missing. The sample yields approximately 230,000 clones, approximately 79% seen once. The specimen sequenced was peripheral blood. Source of these receptors: a woman aged 80 or over with active or convalescent COVID-19.

The rearrangement joins TRBV9 to TRBJ2-2; 7 bases are shared with TRBD1. From germline, CDR1 is SGDLS and CDR2 YYNGEE. The CDR3 has 15 amino acids. After removal of 1 base from V and 6 bases from J, the junction contained 6 bases not matched to a gene. DNA for the CDR3: TGTGCCAGCAGCGTAACAGGGGATCCCGCCGGGGAGCTGTTTTTT. Amino acid sequence: CASSVTGDPAGELFF.

This chain uses TRBV10-2 with TRBJ2-1; 9 bases line up with TRBD1. Unmatched junction bases numbered 8, after V lost 6 bases and J lost 8 bases. CDR3 length equals 14 residues. The germline V gene encodes CDR1 WSHSY and CDR2 SAAADI. CDR3 sequence (DNA): TGCGCCAGCAGCCAGGACAGGGGAGTCGATGAGCAGTTCTTC. This encodes CASSQDRGVDEQFF.